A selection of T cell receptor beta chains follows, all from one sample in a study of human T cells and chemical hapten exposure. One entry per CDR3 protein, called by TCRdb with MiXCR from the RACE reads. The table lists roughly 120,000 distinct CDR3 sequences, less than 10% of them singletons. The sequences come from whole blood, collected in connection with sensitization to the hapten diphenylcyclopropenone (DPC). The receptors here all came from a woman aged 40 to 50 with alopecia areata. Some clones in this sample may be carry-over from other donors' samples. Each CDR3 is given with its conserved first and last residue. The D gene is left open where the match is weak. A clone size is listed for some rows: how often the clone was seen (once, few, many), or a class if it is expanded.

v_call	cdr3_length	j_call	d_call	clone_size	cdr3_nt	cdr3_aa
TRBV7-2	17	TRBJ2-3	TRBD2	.	TGTGCCAGCAGCTTAGCGCCATGGCGGGGGGGCACAGATACGCAGTATTTT	CASSLAPWRGGTDTQYF
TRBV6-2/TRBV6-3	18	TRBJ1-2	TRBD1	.	TGTGCCAGCAGTTGGGGGCCCGACAGGGGCCATGCTAACTATGGCTACACCTTC	CASSWGPDRGHANYGYTF
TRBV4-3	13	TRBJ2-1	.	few	TGCGCCAGCAGCCAAGAGGAAGGGAATGAGCAGTTCTTC	CASSQEEGNEQFF
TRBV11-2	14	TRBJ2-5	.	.	TGTGCCAGCAGCCTAGCCCCCAGCTGGGGGACCCAGTACTTC	CASSLAPSWGTQYF
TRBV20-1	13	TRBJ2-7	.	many	TGCAGTGCCCTACCTAGGGTACTATACGAGCAGTACTTC	CSALPRVLYEQYF
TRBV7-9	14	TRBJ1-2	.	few	TGTGCCAGCAGCCCAGAACAGGGCCCCTATGGCTACACCTTC	CASSPEQGPYGYTF
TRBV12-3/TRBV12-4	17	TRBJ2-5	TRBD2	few	TGTGCCAGCAGTTTGTCTAGCGGGGGGTACGGAGCAGAGACCCAGTACTTC	CASSLSSGGYGAETQYF
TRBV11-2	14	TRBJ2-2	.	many	TGTGCCAGCAGCTTGAGTAGGGGCACCGGGGAGCTGTTTTTT	CASSLSRGTGELFF
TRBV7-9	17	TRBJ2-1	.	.	TGTGCCAGCAGCTTAGTGGACTTTGGACGTTCGACCAATGAGCAGTTCTTC	CASSLVDFGRSTNEQFF
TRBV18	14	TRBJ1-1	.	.	TGTGCCAGCTCACCCAGGACAGAGAACACTGAAGCTTTCTTT	CASSPRTENTEAFF
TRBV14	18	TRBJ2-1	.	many	TGTGCCAGCAGCCACCGATCGCGGCAGGGGATCTCCTACAATGAGCAGTTCTTC	CASSHRSRQGISYNEQFF
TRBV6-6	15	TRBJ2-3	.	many	TGTGCCAGCAGTTACCCCGAAGGAGGCACAGATACGCAGTATTTT	CASSYPEGGTDTQYF
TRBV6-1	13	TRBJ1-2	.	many	TGTGCCAGCAGTGAATGGGCGCTCTATGGCTACACCTTC	CASSEWALYGYTF
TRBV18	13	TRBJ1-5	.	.	TGTGCCAGCGCCGACAGGATGGATCAGCCCCAGCATTTT	CASADRMDQPQHF
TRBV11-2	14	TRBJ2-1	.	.	TGTGCCAGCAGCAACTTAGCAGGGGTGAATGAGCAGTTCTTC	CASSNLAGVNEQFF
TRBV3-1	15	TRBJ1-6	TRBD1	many	TGTGCCAGCAGCCCGGGACAGGGGATCCGTTCACCCCTCCACTTT	CASSPGQGIRSPLHF
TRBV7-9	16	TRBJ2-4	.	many	TGTGCCAGCAGCTTAGGGACTCAAGTAGCCAAAAACATTCAGTACTTC	CASSLGTQVAKNIQYF
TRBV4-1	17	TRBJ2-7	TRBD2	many	TGCGCCAGCAGCCACGGACTAGCGGGGGGTCGCTCCTACGAGCAGTACTTC	CASSHGLAGGRSYEQYF
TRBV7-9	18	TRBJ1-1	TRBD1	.	TGTGCCAGCAGCTTACGAAACTACCCGGGACAGGGCCGGACTGAAGCTTTCTTT	CASSLRNYPGQGRTEAFF
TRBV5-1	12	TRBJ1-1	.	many	TGCGCCAGCAGCTTGAGGGGCACTGAAGCTTTCTTT	CASSLRGTEAFF
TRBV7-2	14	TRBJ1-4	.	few	TGTGCCAGCAGGCTACAGGGTACTAATGAAAAACTGTTTTTT	CASRLQGTNEKLFF
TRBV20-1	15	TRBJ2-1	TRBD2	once	TGCAGTGCGCCCTACCCCAGCGGGGACTACAATGAGCAGTTCTTC	CSAPYPSGDYNEQFF
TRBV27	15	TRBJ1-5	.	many	TGTGCCAGCAGTTTCATAGAGGATAGCAATCAGCCCCAGCATTTT	CASSFIEDSNQPQHF
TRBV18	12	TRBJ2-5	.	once	TGTGCCACCTCACCAGGCCAAGAGACCCAGTACTTC	CATSPGQETQYF
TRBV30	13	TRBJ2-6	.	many	TGTGCCTGGAGGATGGACTGGGCCAACGTCCTGACTTTC	CAWRMDWANVLTF
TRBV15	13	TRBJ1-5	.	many	TGTGCCACCGGGGGGGACGGCCATCAGCCCCAGCATTTT	CATGGDGHQPQHF
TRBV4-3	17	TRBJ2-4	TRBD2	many	TGCGCCAGCAGCCACTTGACTAGCGGGGGGGCCGGGGACATTCAGTACTTC	CASSHLTSGGAGDIQYF
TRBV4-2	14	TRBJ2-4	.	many	TGTGCCAGCAGCCAATTCGGTACTGACCCACCCAGGTACTTC	CASSQFGTDPPRYF